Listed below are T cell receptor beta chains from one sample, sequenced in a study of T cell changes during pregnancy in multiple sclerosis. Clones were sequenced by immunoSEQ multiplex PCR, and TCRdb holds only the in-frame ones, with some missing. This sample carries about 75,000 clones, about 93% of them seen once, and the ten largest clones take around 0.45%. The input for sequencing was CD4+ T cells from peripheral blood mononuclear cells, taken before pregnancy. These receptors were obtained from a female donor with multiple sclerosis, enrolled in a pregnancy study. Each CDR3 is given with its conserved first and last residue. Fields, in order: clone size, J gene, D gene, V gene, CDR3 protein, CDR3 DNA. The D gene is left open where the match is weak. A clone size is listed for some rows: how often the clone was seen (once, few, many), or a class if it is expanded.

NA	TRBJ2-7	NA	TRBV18	CASSPAQGVSEQYF	TGTGCCAGCTCACCGGCCCAGGGCGTCTCCGAGCAGTACTTC
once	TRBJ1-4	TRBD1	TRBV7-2	CASSALPGQGVKKLFF	TGTGCCAGCAGCGCCCTACCGGGACAGGGTGTTAAAAAACTGTTTTTT
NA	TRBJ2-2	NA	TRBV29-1	CSVEESGFGELFF	TGCAGCGTTGAAGAATCAGGGTTCGGGGAGCTGTTTTTT
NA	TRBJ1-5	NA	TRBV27	CASSTPPLPGSQHF	TGTGCCAGCAGTACCCCACCCCTTCCGGGGTCCCAGCATTTT
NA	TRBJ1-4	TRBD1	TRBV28	CASTVPGQGLEKLFF	TGTGCCAGCACCGTCCCGGGACAGGGGTTAGAAAAACTGTTTTTT
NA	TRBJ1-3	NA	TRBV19	CASSRNPMASGNTIYF	TGTGCCAGTAGTAGAAACCCGATGGCCTCTGGAAACACCATATATTTT
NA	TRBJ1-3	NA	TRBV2	CATTGEGSSGNTIYF	TGTGCCACGACGGGGGAGGGGAGCTCTGGAAACACCATATATTTT
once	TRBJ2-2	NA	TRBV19	CATRAGPGELFF	TGTGCAACAAGGGCGGGCCCCGGGGAGCTGTTTTTT
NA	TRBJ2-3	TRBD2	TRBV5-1	CASRRLAGESTDTQYF	TGCGCCAGCAGGAGACTAGCGGGAGAGAGCACAGATACGCAGTATTTT
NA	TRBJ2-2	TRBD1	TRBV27	CASSSPKTGVSGELFF	TGTGCCAGCAGTTCCCCCAAGACAGGGGTGTCCGGGGAGCTGTTTTTT
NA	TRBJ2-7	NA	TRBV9	CASSVDDSPRHYEQYF	TGTGCCAGCAGCGTAGACGATAGCCCCCGCCACTACGAGCAGTACTTC
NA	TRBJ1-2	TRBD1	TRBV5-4	CASSSTGASGYTF	TGTGCCAGCAGCTCCACAGGGGCCTCTGGCTACACCTTC
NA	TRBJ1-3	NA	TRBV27	CASSLSPAGAGNTIYF	TGTGCCAGCAGTTTATCGCCCGCGGGGGCTGGAAACACCATATATTTT
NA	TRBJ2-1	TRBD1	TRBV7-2	CASSPGTAIPFF	TGTGCCAGCAGCCCCGGGACAGCAATCCCGTTCTTC
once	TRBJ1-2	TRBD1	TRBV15	CATSKRGQGSFGYTF	TGTGCCACCAGCAAAAGGGGACAGGGCTCCTTTGGCTACACCTTC
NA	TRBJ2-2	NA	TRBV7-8	CASSPVAVQRPTGELFF	TGTGCCAGCAGCCCCGTGGCGGTTCAGAGACCCACCGGGGAGCTGTTTTTT
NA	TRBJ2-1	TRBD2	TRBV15	CATSRGGPFNEQFF	TGTGCCACCTCCCGGGGGGGGCCGTTCAATGAGCAGTTCTTC